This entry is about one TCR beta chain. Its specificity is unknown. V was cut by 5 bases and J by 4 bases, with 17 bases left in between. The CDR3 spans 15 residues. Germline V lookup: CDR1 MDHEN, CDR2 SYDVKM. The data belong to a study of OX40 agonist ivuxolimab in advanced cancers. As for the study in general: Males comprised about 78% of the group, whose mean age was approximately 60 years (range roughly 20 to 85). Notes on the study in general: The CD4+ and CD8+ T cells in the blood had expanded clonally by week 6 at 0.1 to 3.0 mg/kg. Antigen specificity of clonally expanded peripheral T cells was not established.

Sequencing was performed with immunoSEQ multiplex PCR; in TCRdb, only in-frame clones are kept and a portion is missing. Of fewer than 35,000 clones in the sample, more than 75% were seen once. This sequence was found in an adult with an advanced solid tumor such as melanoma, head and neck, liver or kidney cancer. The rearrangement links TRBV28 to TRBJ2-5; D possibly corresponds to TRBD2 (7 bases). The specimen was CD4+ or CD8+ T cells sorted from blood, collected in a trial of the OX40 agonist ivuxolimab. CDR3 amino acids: CASSPPGGGAETQYF. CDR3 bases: TGTGCCAGCAGTCCCCCTGGTGGGGGGGCAGAGACCCAGTACTTC.